This is a list of T cell receptor beta chains from one sample in a study of identical twins. In TCRdb, the 5' RACE reads were re-called with MiXCR into one record per CDR3 protein. In the table there are 500,000 to 550,000 distinct CDR3 sequences, roughly a fifth of which are singletons. These data were also filed under a second study, of T cells expressing NK-cell markers.

Sequencing was performed on CD4+ T cells sorted from blood. These receptors were collected from a woman in her late teens or twenties in good health. Both conserved end residues are part of each CDR3. A D gene is named only where the DNA matches it firmly. Only some rows state a clone size, as once, few, many or a class for expanded clones.

15	NA	TRBV7-2	TRBJ1-2	few	TGTGCCAGCAGCTTACAAAGGGACGGAGACTATGGCTACACCTTC	CASSLQRDGDYGYTF
13	NA	TRBV20-1	TRBJ1-5	many	TGCAGTGCTAGGCTTCGTAGCAATCAGCCCCAGCATTTT	CSARLRSNQPQHF
14	NA	TRBV20-1	TRBJ1-1	few	TGCAGTGCCGAACGGGGCAGTGGGAGCACTGAAGCTTTCTTT	CSAERGSGSTEAFF
15	TRBD2	TRBV20-1	TRBJ2-5	NA	TGCAGTGCCTGGGACCGGGAGGCGGTTAGAGAGACCCAGTACTTC	CSAWDREAVRETQYF
13	NA	TRBV3-1	TRBJ2-7	few	TGTGCCAGCAGCTTACTAGGTGACTACGAGCAGTACTTC	CASSLLGDYEQYF
14	TRBD2	TRBV6-1	TRBJ2-5	few	TGTGCCAGCAGTGCCGGACTACGCACGGGGGGCCAGTACTTC	CASSAGLRTGGQYF
12	NA	TRBV20-1	TRBJ1-1	many	TGCAGTGCCCAGATGGGGAACACTGAAGCTTTCTTT	CSAQMGNTEAFF
17	TRBD2	TRBV9	TRBJ2-3	NA	TGTGCCAGCAGCGTAGCGCTAGCGGGAGCATCTACAGATACGCAGTATTTT	CASSVALAGASTDTQYF
15	NA	TRBV7-2	TRBJ2-3	few	TGTGCCAGCATCCCAAAGGGAGGACGCACAGATACGCAGTATTTT	CASIPKGGRTDTQYF
11	NA	TRBV2	TRBJ2-3	NA	TGTGCCAGCAAGGACGGCAGCTGGGAGTATTTT	CASKDGSWEYF